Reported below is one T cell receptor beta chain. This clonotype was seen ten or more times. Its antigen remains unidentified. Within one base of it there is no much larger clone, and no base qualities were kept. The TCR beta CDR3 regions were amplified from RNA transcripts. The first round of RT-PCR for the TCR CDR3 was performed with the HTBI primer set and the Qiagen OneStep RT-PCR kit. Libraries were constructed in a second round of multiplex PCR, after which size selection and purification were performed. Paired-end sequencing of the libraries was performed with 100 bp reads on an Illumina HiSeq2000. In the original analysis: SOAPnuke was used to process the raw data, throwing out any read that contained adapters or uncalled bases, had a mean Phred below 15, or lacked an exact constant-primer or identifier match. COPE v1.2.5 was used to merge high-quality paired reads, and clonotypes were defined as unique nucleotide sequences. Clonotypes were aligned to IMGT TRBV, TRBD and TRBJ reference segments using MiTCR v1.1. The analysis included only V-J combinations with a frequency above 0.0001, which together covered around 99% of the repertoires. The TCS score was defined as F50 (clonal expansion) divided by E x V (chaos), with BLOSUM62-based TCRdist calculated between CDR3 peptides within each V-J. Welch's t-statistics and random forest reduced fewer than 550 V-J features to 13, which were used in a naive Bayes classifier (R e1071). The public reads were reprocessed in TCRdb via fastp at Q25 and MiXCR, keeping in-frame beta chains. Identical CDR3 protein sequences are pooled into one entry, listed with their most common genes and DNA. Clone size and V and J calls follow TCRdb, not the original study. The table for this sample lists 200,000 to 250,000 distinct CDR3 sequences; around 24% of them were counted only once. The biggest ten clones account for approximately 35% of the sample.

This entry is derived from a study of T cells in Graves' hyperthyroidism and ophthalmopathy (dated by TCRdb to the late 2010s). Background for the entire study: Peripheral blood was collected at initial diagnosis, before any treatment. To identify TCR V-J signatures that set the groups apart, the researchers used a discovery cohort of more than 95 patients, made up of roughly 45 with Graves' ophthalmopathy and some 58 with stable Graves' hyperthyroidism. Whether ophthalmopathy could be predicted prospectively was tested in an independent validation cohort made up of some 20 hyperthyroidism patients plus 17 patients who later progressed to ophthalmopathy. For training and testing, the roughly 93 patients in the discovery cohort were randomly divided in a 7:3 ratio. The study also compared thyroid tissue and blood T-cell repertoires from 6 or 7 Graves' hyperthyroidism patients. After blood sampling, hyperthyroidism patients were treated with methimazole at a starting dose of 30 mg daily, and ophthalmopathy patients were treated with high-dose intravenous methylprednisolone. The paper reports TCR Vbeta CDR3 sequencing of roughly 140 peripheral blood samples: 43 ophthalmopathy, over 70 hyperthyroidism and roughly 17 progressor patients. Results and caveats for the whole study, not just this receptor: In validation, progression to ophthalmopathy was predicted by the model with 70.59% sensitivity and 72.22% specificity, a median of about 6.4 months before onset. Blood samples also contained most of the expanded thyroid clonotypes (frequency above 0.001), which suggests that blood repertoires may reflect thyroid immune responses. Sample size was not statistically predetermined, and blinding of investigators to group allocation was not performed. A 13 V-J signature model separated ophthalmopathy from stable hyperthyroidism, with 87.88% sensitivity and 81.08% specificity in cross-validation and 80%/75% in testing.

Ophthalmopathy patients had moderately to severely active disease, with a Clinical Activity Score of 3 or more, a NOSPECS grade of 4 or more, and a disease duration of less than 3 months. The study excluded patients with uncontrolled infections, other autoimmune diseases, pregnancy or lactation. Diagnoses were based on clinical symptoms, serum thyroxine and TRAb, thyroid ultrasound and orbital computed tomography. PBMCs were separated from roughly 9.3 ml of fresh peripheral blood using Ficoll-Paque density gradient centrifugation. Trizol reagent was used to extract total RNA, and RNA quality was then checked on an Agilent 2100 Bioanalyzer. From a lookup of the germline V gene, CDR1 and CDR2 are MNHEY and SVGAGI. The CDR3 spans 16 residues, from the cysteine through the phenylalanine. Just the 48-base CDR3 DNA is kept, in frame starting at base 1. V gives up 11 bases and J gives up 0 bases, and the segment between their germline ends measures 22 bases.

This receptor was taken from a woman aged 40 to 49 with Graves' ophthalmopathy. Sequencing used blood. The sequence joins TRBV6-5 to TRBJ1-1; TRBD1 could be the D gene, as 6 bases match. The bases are TGTGCCGGCCGGACGGCAGGGGTTCTAATGAACACTGAAGCTTTCTTT. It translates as CAGRTAGVLMNTEAFF.